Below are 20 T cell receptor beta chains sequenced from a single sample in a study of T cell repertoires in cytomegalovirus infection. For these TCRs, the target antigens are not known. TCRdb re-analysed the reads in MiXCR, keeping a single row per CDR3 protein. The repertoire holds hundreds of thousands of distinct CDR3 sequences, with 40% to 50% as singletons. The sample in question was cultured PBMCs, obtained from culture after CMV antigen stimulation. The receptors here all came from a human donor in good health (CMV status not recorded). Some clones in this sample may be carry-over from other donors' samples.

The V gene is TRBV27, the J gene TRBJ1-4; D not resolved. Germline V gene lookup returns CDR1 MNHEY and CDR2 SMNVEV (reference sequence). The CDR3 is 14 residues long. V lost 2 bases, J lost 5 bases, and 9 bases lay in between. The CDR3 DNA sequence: TGTGCCAGCAGTTTACTCGGAGGAAATGAAAAACTGTTTTTT. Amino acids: CASSLLGGNEKLFF.

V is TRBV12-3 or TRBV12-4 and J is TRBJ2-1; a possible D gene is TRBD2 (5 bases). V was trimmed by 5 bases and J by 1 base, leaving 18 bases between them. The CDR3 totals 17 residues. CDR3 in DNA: TGTGCCAGCAGTCATACTAGTGGGTGGGTTTCCTACAATGAGCAGTTCTTC. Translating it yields CASSHTSGWVSYNEQFF.

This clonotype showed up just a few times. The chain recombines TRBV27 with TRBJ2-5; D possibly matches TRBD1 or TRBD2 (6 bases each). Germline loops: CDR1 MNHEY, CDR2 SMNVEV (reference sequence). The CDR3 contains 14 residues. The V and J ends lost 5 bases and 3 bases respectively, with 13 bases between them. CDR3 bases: TGTGCCAGCAGTCCCTGGGGGGCCGAAGAGACCCAGTACTTC. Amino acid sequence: CASSPWGAEETQYF.

The CDR3 protein is CASSPYRGTYEQYF. The DNA for the CDR3 is TGTGCCAGCAGCCCCTACAGGGGAACCTACGAGCAGTACTTC. The chain combines TRBV6-1 with TRBJ2-7, with 7 nucleotides matching TRBD1. The CDR3 totals 14 residues. With V trimmed by 6 bases and J by 2 bases, 7 bases remained unmatched. Germline loops: CDR1 MNHNS, CDR2 SASEGT.

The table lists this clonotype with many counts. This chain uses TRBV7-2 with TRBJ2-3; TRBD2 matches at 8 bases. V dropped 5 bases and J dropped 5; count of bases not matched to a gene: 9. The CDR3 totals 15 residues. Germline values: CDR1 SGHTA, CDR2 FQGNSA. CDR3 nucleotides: TGTGCCAGCAGCCCCTGGATAGCGGGGTTAGATACGCAGTATTTT. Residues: CASSPWIAGLDTQYF.

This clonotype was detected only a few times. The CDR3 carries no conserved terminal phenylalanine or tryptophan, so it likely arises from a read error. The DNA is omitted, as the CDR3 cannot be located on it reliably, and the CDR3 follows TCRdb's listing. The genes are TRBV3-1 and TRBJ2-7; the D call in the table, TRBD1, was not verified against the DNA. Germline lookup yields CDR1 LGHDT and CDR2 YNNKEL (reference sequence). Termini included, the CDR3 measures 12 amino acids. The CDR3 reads CASSRSGGTASI.

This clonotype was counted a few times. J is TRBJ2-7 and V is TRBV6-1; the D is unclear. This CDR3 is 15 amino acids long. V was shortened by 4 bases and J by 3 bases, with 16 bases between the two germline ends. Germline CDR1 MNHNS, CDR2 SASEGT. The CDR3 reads CASSGLGLGSYEQYF. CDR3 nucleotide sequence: TGTGCCAGCAGTGGCCTAGGGTTGGGTAGCTACGAGCAGTACTTC.

The CDR3 reads CASSPRLYNEQFF. In DNA, the CDR3 is TGTGCCAGCAGCCCTCGACTGTACAATGAGCAGTTCTTC. This chain joins TRBV7-9 and TRBJ2-1; D uncertain. Trimming removed 5 bases at V and 4 bases at J, with 9 bases between. CDR3 length equals 13 residues. Germline CDR1 is SEHNR and CDR2 is FQNEAQ (reference sequence). Drawing the rest from reference TRBV7-9 and TRBJ2-1, the complete variable domain is DTGVSQNPRHKITKRGQNVTFRCDPISEHNRLYWYRQTLGQGPEFLTYFQNEAQLEKSRLLSDRFSAERPKGSFSTLEIQRTEQGDSAMYLCASSPRLYNEQFFGPGTRLTVL.

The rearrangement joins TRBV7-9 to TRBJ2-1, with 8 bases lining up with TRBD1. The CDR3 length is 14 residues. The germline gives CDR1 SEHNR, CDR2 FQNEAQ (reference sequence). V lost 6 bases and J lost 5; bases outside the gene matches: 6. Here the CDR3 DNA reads TGTGCCAGCAGTGGACAGGGAGAAGACAATGAGCAGTTCTTC. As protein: CASSGQGEDNEQFF.

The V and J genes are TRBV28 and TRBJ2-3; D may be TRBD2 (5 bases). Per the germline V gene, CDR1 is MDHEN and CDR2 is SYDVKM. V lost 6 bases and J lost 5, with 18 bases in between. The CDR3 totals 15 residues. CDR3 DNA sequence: TGTGCCAGCAGCTTCCCCGCGAGGGTTGAAGATACGCAGTATTTT. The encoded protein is CASSFPARVEDTQYF.

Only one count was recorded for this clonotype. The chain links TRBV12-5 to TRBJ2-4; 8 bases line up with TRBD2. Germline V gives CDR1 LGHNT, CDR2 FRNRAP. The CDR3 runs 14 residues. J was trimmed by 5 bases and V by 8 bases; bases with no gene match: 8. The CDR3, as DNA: TGTGCTAGTTTGGATGCAGCGGGGGAAAACATTCAGTACTTC. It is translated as CASLDAAGENIQYF.

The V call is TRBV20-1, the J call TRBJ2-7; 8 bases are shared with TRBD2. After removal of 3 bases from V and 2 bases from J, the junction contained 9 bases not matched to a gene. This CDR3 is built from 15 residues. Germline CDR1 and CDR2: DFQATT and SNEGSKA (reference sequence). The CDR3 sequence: CSARIPEGLAYEQYF. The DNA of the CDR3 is TGCAGTGCTAGGATCCCCGAGGGACTAGCCTACGAGCAGTACTTC.

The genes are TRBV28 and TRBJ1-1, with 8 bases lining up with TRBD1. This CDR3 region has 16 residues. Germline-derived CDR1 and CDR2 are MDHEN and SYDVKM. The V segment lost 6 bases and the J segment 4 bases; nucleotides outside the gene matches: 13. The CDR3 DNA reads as TGTGCCAGCAGCCGCCCCCCAGGGGGCCGGAGCACTGAAGCTTTCTTT. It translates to CASSRPPGGRSTEAFF. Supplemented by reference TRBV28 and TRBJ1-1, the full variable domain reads DVKVTQSSRYLVKRTGEKVFLECVQDMDHENMFWYRQDPGLGLRLIYFSYDVKMKEKGDIPEGYSVSREKKERFSLILESASTNQTSMYLCASSRPPGGRSTEAFFGQGTRLTVV.

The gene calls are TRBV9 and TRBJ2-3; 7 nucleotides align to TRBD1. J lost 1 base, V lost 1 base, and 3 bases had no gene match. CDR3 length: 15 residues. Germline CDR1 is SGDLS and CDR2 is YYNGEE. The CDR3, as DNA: TGTGCCAGCAGCGTACAGGGGGTCCGCACAGATACGCAGTATTTT. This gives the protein CASSVQGVRTDTQYF.

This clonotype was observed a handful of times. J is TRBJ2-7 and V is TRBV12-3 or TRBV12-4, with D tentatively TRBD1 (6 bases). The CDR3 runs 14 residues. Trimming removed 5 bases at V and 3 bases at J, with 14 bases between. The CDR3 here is CASSPSPTGYEQYF. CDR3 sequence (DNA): TGTGCCAGCAGTCCCTCCCCGACAGGCTACGAGCAGTACTTC.

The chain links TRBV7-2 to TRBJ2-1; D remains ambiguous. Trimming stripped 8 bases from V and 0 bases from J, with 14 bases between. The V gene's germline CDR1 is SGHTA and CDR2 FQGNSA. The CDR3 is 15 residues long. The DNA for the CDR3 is TGTGCCAGCGGAGCAGCTTGGGGCTCCTACAATGAGCAGTTCTTC. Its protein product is CASGAAWGSYNEQFF.

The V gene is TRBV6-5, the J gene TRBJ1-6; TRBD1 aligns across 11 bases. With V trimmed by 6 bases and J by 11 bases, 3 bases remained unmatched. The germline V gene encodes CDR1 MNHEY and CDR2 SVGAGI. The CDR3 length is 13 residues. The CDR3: CASRRDRGTPLHF. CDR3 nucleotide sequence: TGTGCCAGCAGGAGGGACAGGGGGACACCCCTCCACTTT.

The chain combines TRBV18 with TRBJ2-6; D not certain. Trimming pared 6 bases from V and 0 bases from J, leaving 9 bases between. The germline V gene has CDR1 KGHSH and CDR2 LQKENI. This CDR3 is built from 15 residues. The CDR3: CASSSGYSGANVLTF. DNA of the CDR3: TGTGCCAGCTCTTCCGGTTACTCTGGGGCCAACGTCCTGACTTTC.

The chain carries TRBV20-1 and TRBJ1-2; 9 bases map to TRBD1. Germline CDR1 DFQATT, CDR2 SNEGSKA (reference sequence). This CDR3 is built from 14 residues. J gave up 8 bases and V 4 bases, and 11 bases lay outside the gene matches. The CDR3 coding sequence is TGCAGTGCTAACCACTTACAGGGGGCTGGGGGCTACACCTTC. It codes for CSANHLQGAGGYTF.

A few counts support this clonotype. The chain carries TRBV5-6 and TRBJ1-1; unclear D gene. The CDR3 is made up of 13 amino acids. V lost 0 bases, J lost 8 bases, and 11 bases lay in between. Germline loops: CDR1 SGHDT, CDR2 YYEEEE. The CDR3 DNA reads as TGTGCCAGCAGCTTGGCCGCCCAAGGGGAAGCTTTCTTT. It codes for CASSLAAQGEAFF.